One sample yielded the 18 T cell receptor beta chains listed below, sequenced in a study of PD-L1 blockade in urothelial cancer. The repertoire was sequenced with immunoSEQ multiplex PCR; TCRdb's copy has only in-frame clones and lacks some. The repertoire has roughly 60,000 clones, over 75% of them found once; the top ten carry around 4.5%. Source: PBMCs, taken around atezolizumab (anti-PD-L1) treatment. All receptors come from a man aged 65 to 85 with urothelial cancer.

CDR3 DNA sequence: TGTGCCAGCAGCACCATGGGACAGGGCGGAGATACGCAGTATTTT. Its protein is CASSTMGQGGDTQYF. The chain couples TRBV7-2 to TRBJ2-3; 9 nucleotides agree with TRBD1. V lost 5 bases and J lost 5; bases outside the gene matches: 8. The CDR3 contains 15 residues. Germline V lookup: CDR1 SGHTA, CDR2 FQGNSA.

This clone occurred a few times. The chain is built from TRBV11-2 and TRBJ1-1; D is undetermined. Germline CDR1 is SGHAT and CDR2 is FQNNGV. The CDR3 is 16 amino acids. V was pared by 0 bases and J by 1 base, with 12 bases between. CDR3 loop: CASSLEFGKKNTEAFF. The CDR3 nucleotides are TGTGCCAGCAGCTTAGAATTCGGGAAGAAGAACACTGAAGCTTTCTTT. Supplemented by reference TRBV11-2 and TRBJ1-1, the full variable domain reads EAGVAQSPRYKIIEKRQSVAFWCNPISGHATLYWYQQILGQGPKLLIQFQNNGVVDDSQLPKDRFSAERLKGVDSTLKIQPAKLEDSAVYLCASSLEFGKKNTEAFFGQGTRLTVV.

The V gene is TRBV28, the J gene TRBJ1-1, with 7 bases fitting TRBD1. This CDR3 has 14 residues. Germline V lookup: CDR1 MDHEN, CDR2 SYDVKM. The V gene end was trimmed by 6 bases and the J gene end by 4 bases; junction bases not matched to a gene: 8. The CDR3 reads CASSGTVRRTEAFF. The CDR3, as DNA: TGTGCCAGCAGCGGGACAGTCCGGCGCACTGAAGCTTTCTTT.

CDR3 amino acids: CASSLSGTSGMFEQYF. CDR3 DNA sequence: TGTGCCAGCAGTTTAAGCGGGACTAGCGGGATGTTCGAGCAGTACTTC. V and J are TRBV27 and TRBJ2-7; 13 bases match TRBD2. The V segment lost 2 bases and the J segment 6 bases; nucleotides outside the gene matches: 7. This CDR3 has 16 amino acids. The germline V gene encodes CDR1 MNHEY and CDR2 SMNVEV (reference sequence).

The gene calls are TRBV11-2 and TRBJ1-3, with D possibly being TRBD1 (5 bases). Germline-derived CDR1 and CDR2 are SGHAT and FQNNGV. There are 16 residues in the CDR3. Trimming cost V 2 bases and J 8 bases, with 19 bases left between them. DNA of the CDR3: TGTGCCAGCAGCTTACAATTCGGGGGGAATCGGCACACCATATATTTT. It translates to CASSLQFGGNRHTIYF.

The CDR3 spells CSVEVNTNTEAFF. CDR3 bases: TGCAGCGTTGAAGTTAACACCAACACTGAAGCTTTCTTT. The V call is TRBV29-1, the J call TRBJ1-1; D call uncertain. CDR3 length: 13 amino acids. The germline CDR1 and CDR2 sequences are SQVTM and ANQGSEA. With 1 base removed from V and 2 bases from J, the gap between germline ends came to 8 bases.

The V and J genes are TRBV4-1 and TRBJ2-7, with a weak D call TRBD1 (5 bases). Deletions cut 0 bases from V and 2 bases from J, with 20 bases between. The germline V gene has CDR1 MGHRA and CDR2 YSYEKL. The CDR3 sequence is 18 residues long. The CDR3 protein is CASSQEQSGRAIAYEQYF. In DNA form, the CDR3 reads TGCGCCAGCAGCCAAGAACAATCCGGCAGGGCTATCGCCTACGAGCAGTACTTC.

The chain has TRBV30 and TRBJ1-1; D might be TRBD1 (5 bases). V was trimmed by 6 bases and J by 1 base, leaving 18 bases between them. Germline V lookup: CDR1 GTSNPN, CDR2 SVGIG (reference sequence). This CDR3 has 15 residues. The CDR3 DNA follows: TGTGCCTGCAGGTCGTGGGGAGGGGAGAACACTGAAGCTTTCTTT. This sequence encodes CACRSWGGENTEAFF.

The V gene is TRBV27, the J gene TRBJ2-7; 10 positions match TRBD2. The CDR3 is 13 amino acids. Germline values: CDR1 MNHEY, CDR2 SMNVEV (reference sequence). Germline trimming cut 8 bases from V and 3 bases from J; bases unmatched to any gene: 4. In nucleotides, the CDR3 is TGTGCCAGCGCTTCTAGCGGGAGCTACGAGCAGTACTTC. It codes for CASASSGSYEQYF.

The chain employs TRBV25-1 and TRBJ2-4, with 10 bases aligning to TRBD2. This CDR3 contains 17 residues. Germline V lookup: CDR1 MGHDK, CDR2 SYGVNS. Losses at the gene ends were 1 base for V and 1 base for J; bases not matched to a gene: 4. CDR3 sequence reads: CASSEFTSGMAKNIQYF. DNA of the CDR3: TGTGCCAGCAGTGAATTTACTAGCGGGATGGCCAAAAACATTCAGTACTTC.

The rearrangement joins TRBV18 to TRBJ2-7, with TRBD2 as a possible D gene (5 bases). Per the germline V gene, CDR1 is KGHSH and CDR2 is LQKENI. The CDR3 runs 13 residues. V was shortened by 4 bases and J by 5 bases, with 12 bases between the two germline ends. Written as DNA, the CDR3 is TGTGCCAGCTCACAGGTCCGGGGTCACGAGCAGTACTTC. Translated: CASSQVRGHEQYF. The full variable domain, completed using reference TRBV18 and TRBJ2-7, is NAGVMQNPRHLVRRRGQEARLRCSPMKGHSHVYWYRQLPEEGLKFMVYLQKENIIDESGMPKERFSAEFPKEGPSILRIQQVVRGDSAAYFCASSQVRGHEQYFGPGTRLTVT.

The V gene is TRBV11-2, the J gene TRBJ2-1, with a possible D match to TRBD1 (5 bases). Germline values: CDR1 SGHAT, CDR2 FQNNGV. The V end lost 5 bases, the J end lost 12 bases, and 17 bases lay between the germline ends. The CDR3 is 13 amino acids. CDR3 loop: CASSPLRGNRQFF. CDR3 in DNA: TGTGCCAGCAGCCCGCTTAGGGGTAATAGGCAGTTCTTC. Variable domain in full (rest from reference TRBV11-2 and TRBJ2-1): EAGVAQSPRYKIIEKRQSVAFWCNPISGHATLYWYQQILGQGPKLLIQFQNNGVVDDSQLPKDRFSAERLKGVDSTLKIQPAKLEDSAVYLCASSPLRGNRQFFGPGTRLTVL.

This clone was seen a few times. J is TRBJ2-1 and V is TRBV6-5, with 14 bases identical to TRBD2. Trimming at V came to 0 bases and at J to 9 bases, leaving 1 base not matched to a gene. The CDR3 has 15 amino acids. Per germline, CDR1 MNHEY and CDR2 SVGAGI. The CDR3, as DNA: TGTGCCAGCAGTTACTCGACTAGCGGGAGGGGTGAGCAGTTCTTC. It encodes CASSYSTSGRGEQFF.

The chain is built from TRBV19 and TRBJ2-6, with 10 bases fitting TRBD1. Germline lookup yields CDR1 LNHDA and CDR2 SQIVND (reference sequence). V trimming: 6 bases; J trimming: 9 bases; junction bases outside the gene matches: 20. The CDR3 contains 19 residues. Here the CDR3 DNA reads TGTGCCAGTAGCTCGGTTCGGAACTCGGACAGGGGGGGCATCAACGTCCTGACTTTC. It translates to CASSSVRNSDRGGINVLTF.

CDR3 amino acids: CASSATGKDYGYTF. The CDR3 bases are TGTGCCAGCAGTGCCACAGGGAAGGACTATGGCTACACCTTC. V is TRBV2 and J is TRBJ1-2, with D perhaps TRBD1 (6 bases). V lost 4 bases and J 3 bases, leaving 12 bases between the germline ends. CDR3 length equals 14 residues. Per germline, CDR1 SNHLY and CDR2 FYNNEI.

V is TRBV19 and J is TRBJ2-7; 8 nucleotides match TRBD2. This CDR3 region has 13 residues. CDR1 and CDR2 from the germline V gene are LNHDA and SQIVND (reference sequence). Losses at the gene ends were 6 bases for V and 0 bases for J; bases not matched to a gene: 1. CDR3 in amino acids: CASSGRGSYEQYF. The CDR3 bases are TGTGCCAGTAGCGGGAGGGGCTCCTACGAGCAGTACTTC.

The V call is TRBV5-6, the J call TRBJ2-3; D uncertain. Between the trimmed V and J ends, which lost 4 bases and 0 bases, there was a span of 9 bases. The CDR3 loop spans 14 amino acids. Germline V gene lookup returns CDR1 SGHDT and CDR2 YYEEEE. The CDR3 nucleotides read TGTGCCAGCAGCCGCACAGCTAGCACAGATACGCAGTATTTT. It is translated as CASSRTASTDTQYF.

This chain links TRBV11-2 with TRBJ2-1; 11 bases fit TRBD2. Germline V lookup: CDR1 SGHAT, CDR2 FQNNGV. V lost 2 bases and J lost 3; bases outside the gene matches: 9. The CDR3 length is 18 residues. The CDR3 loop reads CASSLTSGSYGGYNEQFF. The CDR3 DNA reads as TGTGCCAGCAGCTTAACTAGCGGGAGTTACGGGGGCTACAATGAGCAGTTCTTC.